Each of the 26 T cell receptor beta chains below was sequenced from the same sample in a study of T cells in Graves' hyperthyroidism and ophthalmopathy. TCR beta CDR3 sequences were amplified from RNA transcripts. The primer set for the first-round RT-PCR of the TCR CDR3 was HTBI. TCRdb fed the multiplex PCR reads into MiXCR, producing one record per CDR3 protein. The repertoire consists of under 350,000 distinct CDR3 sequences, with roughly a fifth occurring once and the leading ten covering less than 65%. The sample was blood. Every receptor here comes from a woman aged 50 to 60 with Graves' hyperthyroidism.

This clonotype has just a few counts. This chain joins TRBV15 and TRBJ1-5; 10 nucleotides match TRBD1. This CDR3 has 20 amino acids. CDR1 and CDR2 (germline): LNHNV, YYDKDF (reference sequence). The V gene end was trimmed by 5 bases and the J gene end by 2 bases; junction bases not matched to a gene: 18. The CDR3 loop reads CATSRGRTGGVKRGNQPQHF. The CDR3 DNA follows: TGTGCCACCAGCCGGGGTCGGACAGGGGGGGTAAAAAGGGGCAATCAGCCCCAGCATTTT.

This clonotype was observed at least ten times. The chain links TRBV4-1 to TRBJ2-3; the match to TRBD2 covers 8 bases. V was pared by 1 base and J by 2 bases, with 2 bases of the junction left unmatched. The CDR3 is made up of 15 amino acids. In germline, CDR1 is MGHRA, CDR2 YSYEKL. The chain's CDR3 is CASSQGGGNTDTQYF. The CDR3 DNA is TGCGCCAGCAGCCAAGGCGGGGGGAACACAGATACGCAGTATTTT.

Ten or more counts support this clonotype. The rearrangement links TRBV7-3 to TRBJ2-5; D unresolved. V was pared by 1 base and J by 5 bases, with 8 bases between. The CDR3 is 13 residues long. Germline CDR1 reads SGHTA; CDR2 reads FQGTGA. The CDR3 coding sequence is TGTGCCAGCAGCTTAAATTTGCGGGAGACCCAGTACTTC. This gives the protein CASSLNLRETQYF.

This clonotype was observed at least ten times. The CDR3 region is CASGPGGLGQPQHF. As DNA, the CDR3 is TGTGCCAGCGGCCCAGGGGGGTTGGGTCAGCCCCAGCATTTT. V usage is TRBV6-1 and J usage is TRBJ1-5, with 7 bases matching TRBD1. The CDR3 has 14 residues. Germline CDR1 MNHNS, CDR2 SASEGT. The V gene end was trimmed by 8 bases and the J gene end by 6 bases; junction bases not matched to a gene: 10.

V and J are TRBV18 and TRBJ1-6; D may be TRBD1 (6 bases). The germline V gene has CDR1 KGHSH and CDR2 LQKENI. Trimming stripped 3 bases from V and 3 bases from J, with 12 bases between. The CDR3 contains 16 residues. DNA for the CDR3: TGTGCCAGCTCACCGCAGGGGTCGGTCTATAATTCACCCCTCCACTTT. Translated, it gives CASSPQGSVYNSPLHF.

This clonotype was observed many times. This chain uses TRBV10-2 with TRBJ2-7; D call uncertain. CDR1 and CDR2 from the germline V gene are WSHSY and SAAADI. V lost 2 bases and J lost 4, with 6 bases in between. The length of the CDR3 is 12 residues. CDR3 in DNA: TGCGCCAGCAGTGAGAGGTCTTACGAGCAGTACTTC. Translation: CASSERSYEQYF.

This clonotype was counted a few times. The V and J genes are TRBV29-1 and TRBJ1-2; maybe TRBD1 (5 bases). CDR1 is SQVTM and CDR2 is ANQGSEA in the germline V gene. Trimming removed 5 bases from V and 3 bases from J, with 10 bases in between. The CDR3 has 12 amino acids. The CDR3: CSVNQGDYGYTF. CDR3 bases: TGCAGCGTTAATCAAGGGGACTATGGCTACACCTTC.

The chain is built from TRBV7-3 and TRBJ2-7, with D maybe TRBD2 (5 bases). CDR1 is SGHTA and CDR2 is FQGTGA in the germline V gene. This CDR3 is 15 amino acids long. Trimming took 3 bases from V and 4 from J, leaving 16 bases between them. CDR3 coding DNA: TGTGCCAGCAGCTTGGCGGACGGACCGGGGTACGAGCAGTACTTC. It yields the protein CASSLADGPGYEQYF.

This clonotype came up many times. The chain is built from TRBV3-1 and TRBJ1-5; TRBD1 aligns across 7 bases. Per the germline V gene, CDR1 is LGHDT and CDR2 is YNNKEL (reference sequence). With V trimmed by 4 bases and J by 6 bases, 6 bases remained unmatched. This CDR3 has 14 amino acids. The CDR3 sequence: CASSLRQGTQPQHF. CDR3 nucleotides: TGTGCCAGCAGCCTCCGACAGGGAACTCAGCCCCAGCATTTT.

This clonotype was detected ten times or more. V and J are TRBV3-1 and TRBJ2-3; D not resolved. The CDR3 consists of 16 residues. V gave up 0 bases and J gave up 3 bases, with 13 bases separating them. Germline assignment: CDR1 LGHDT and CDR2 YNNKEL (reference sequence). For the CDR3, the DNA is TGTGCCAGCAGCCAAGACAGGCGCCTCGAGACAGATACGCAGTATTTT. It encodes CASSQDRRLETDTQYF.

This clonotype has a count of ten or more. This rearrangement joins TRBV7-2 to TRBJ2-1; TRBD1 matches at 7 bases. The CDR3 contains 15 residues. Germline V lookup: CDR1 SGHTA, CDR2 FQGNSA. With V trimmed by 1 base and J by 9 bases, 9 bases remained unmatched. The CDR3 DNA reads as TGTGCCAGCAGCTTAGACAGGGGTCCCATTCCTGAGCAGTTCTTC. Protein sequence: CASSLDRGPIPEQFF.

As concerns this clonotype: Since a much larger clone is just one base distant, this may be a read error. In DNA form, the CDR3 reads TGTGCCAGCAGCCAAGATCCCGCAGGGCCTGGCACAGATACGCAGTATTTT. It specifies CASSQDPAGPGTDTQYF. J is TRBJ2-3 and V is TRBV4-2, with TRBD1 as a possible D gene (5 bases). Germline V CDR1 and CDR2: LGHNA, YNFKEQ. V was clipped by 0 bases and J by 1 base, with 14 bases between them. The CDR3 totals 17 residues.

This clonotype was seen only a few times. A read error may explain this, as a much larger clone is one base away. The chain is built from TRBV11-2 and TRBJ2-7; 10 nucleotides line up with TRBD1. V lost 6 bases, J lost 2 bases, and 10 bases stayed unmatched. The CDR3 consists of 16 residues. Germline V gene lookup returns CDR1 SGHAT and CDR2 FQNNGV. CDR3 bases: TGTGCCAGCAGATTACGTTCCGGGACAGGGGCCTACGAGCAGTACTTC. It specifies CASRLRSGTGAYEQYF.

This clonotype showed up many times. This chain joins TRBV10-3 and TRBJ2-1; 9 bases map to TRBD1. V lost 6 bases, J lost 1 base, and 4 bases stayed unmatched. CDR3 length equals 15 residues. Germline-derived CDR1 and CDR2 are ENHRY and SYGVKD. CDR3 DNA sequence: TGTGCCATCAGGGGGGACAGGGATTCCTACAATGAGCAGTTCTTC. It encodes CAIRGDRDSYNEQFF.

Ten or more counts support this clonotype. The gene calls are TRBV7-9 and TRBJ2-5, with D unresolved. The CDR3 length is 11 residues. Trimming removed 6 bases at V and 5 bases at J, with 7 bases between. CDR1 SEHNR and CDR2 FQNEAQ come from the germline V gene (reference sequence). The CDR3 region is CASSPTETQYF. The DNA of the CDR3 is TGTGCCAGCAGTCCAACGGAGACCCAGTACTTC.

The chain is built from TRBV7-6 and TRBJ2-7; either TRBD1 or TRBD2 may fit D (5 bases each). From germline, CDR1 is SGHVS and CDR2 FNYEAQ. The CDR3 is 13 amino acids. Trimming pared 1 base from V and 6 bases from J, leaving 10 bases between. This CDR3 is CASSLGGFGEQYF. The CDR3 coding sequence is TGTGCCAGCAGCTTAGGGGGGTTCGGCGAGCAGTACTTC.

This clonotype has at least ten counts. The rearrangement links TRBV18 to TRBJ1-3, with unresolved D. This CDR3 spans 13 amino acids. V lost 0 bases and J lost 4, with 4 bases in between. Germline assignment: CDR1 KGHSH and CDR2 LQKENI. The CDR3 nucleotides read TGTGCCAGCTCACCACCGGACGGAAACACCATATATTTT. Translation: CASSPPDGNTIYF.

Turning to this clonotype: A read error may explain this, as a much larger clone is one base away. The chain recombines TRBV9 with TRBJ1-1, with TRBD1 as a possible D gene (5 bases). The ends were cut back, 5 bases at V and 1 base at J, with 12 bases in the middle. Germline V CDR1 and CDR2: SGDLS, YYNGEE. This CDR3 spans 14 amino acids. The CDR3 region has the DNA TGTGCCAGCAGTAGGGGACGGTCGAACACTGAAGCTTTCTTT. Encoded protein: CASSRGRSNTEAFF.

This clonotype was seen many times. The CDR3 nucleotides are TGTGCCAGCAGCCAAACTAGCGGGAGTATGAACGAGCAGTACTTC. Its translation is CASSQTSGSMNEQYF. The chain has TRBV14 and TRBJ2-7; the match to TRBD2 covers 11 bases. CDR3 length: 15 residues. Germline trimming cut 2 bases from V and 5 bases from J; bases unmatched to any gene: 5. In germline, CDR1 is SGHDN, CDR2 FVKESK.

This clonotype was counted only a few times. This CDR3 reads CASSLRVSEQYF. The CDR3 DNA is TGTGCCAGCAGCTTGAGGGTCTCCGAGCAGTACTTC. This chain uses TRBV5-5 with TRBJ2-7; D ambiguous. Between the trimmed V and J ends, which lost 1 base and 6 bases, there was a span of 8 bases. The CDR3 is 12 residues long. Germline assignment: CDR1 SGHKS and CDR2 YYEKEE (reference sequence).

This clonotype showed up just a few times. The chain has TRBV27 and TRBJ2-1; D remains ambiguous. CDR1 and CDR2 from the germline V gene are MNHEY and SMNVEV (reference sequence). V lost 1 base, J lost 9 bases, and 13 bases lay in between. The CDR3 spans 14 residues. Here the CDR3 reads CASSLWTGHSEQFF. DNA for the CDR3: TGTGCCAGCAGTTTATGGACGGGCCATAGTGAGCAGTTCTTC.

Regarding this clonotype: A read error may account for a junction end that differs from germline. The genes are TRBV6-1 and TRBJ1-6, with D possibly TRBD1 on 6 matching bases. The CDR3 runs to 15 residues. CDR1 is MNHNS and CDR2 is SASEGT in the germline V gene. In nucleotides, the CDR3 is TGTGCCGGCAGTGACCCGACGGGGGGCGCTTCACCCCTCCACTTT. This translates into CAGSDPTGGASPLHF.

V usage is TRBV9 and J usage is TRBJ2-2, with 10 bases matching TRBD2. The ends lost 0 bases at V and 5 bases at J; junction bases unmatched: 1. Germline CDR1 and CDR2: SGDLS and YYNGEE. This CDR3 has 15 residues. In DNA form, the CDR3 reads TGTGCCAGCAGCGTAGAGCGGGGGGGGACCGGGGAGCTGTTTTTT. Its translation: CASSVERGGTGELFF.

This clonotype was seen ten or more times. The chain links TRBV2 to TRBJ1-1, with no clear D. V lost 3 bases to trimming and J lost 1 base, with 9 bases between them. The CDR3 is 14 amino acids. Germline values: CDR1 SNHLY, CDR2 FYNNEI. CDR3 nucleotide sequence: TGTGCCAGCAGTGAGAGGTGGCGGAACACTGAAGCTTTCTTT. Its translation: CASSERWRNTEAFF.

This clonotype was counted at least ten times. The chain joins TRBV28 to TRBJ1-2, with D maybe TRBD1 (5 bases). Trimming took 5 bases from V and 4 from J, leaving 17 bases between them. The CDR3 runs to 15 residues. Looked up from germline, CDR1 is MDHEN and CDR2 is SYDVKM. The CDR3 nucleotides are TGTGCCAGCAGTGTATTGACCGGGGGGTTCTATGGCTACACCTTC. Translation gives CASSVLTGGFYGYTF.

The rearrangement uses TRBV6-2 or TRBV6-3 and TRBJ2-1, with 12 positions matching TRBD2. This CDR3 comprises 16 residues. After removal of 4 bases from V and 8 bases from J, the junction contained 9 bases not matched to a gene. Germline CDR1 reads MNHEY; CDR2 reads SVGEGT. The CDR3 sequence: CASSLTLAGGKYEQFF. CDR3 nucleotides: TGTGCCAGCAGTTTAACCCTAGCGGGAGGGAAGTATGAGCAGTTCTTC.